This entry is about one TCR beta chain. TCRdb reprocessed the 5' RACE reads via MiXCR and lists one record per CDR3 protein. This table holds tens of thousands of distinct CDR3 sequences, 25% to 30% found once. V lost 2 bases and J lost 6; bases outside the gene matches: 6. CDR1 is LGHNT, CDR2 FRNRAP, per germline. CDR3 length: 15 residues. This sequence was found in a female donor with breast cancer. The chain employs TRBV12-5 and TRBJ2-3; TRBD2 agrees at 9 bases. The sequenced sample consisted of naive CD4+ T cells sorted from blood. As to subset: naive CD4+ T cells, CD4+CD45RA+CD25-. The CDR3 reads CASGLSSGIADTQYF. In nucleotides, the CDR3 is TGTGCTAGTGGTTTGTCTAGCGGGATCGCGGATACGCAGTATTTT.